This T cell receptor (beta chain) was sequenced during a study of early T cells in non-severe SARS-CoV-2 infection. As for the study in general: Whole-blood bulk RNA, unsorted, was sequenced, and chains were unpaired. Study-level findings and limits: There was a bias toward anti-spike CD8 responses in VDJdb matching, which missed private and CD4 specificities.

About this clonotype: Its specificity is not known.

This CDR3 spans 13 amino acids. CDR1 is SGHAT, CDR2 FQNNGV, per germline. Germline trimming cut 5 bases from V and 3 bases from J; bases unmatched to any gene: 2. Unique molecular identifiers were attached to individual cDNA molecules. TCRdb re-analysed the 5' RACE reads in MiXCR, keeping a single row per CDR3 protein. The sample has 35,000 to 45,000 distinct CDR3 sequences, 5.5% to 8% seen once. The material sequenced was whole blood, taken at baseline. This clonotype originated in an adult who was a healthcare worker with PCR-confirmed SARS-CoV-2 infection or an uninfected control (not recorded which). This sequence joins TRBV11-2 and TRBJ2-7, with 9 positions matching TRBD1. The CDR3 bases are TGTGCCAGCAGCGTGGGACAGGGCTACGAGCAGTACTTC. Residues: CASSVGQGYEQYF.